This T cell receptor beta chain appears in the sequencing data of a study of blood T cell repertoires in COVID-19. Only in-frame clones appear in the TCRdb table, and some are missing; sequencing was by immunoSEQ multiplex PCR. The sample lists around 250,000 clones, 88% seen once, with 2.5% to 3.5% in the top ten. This CDR3 spans 16 amino acids. The clonotype originates from a middle-aged woman who had been exposed to COVID-19. Sequencing was carried out using PBMCs or T cells enriched from blood (not recorded which). The rearrangement joins TRBV21-1 to TRBJ2-7; the table's TRBD1 call for D was not verified on the DNA. TRBV21-1 is annotated as a pseudogene. The CDR3 region has the DNA TGTGCCAGCAGCAAATGGCCGAAGGGGCCCCGCTACGAGCAGTACGTC. Translated, it gives CASSKWPKGPRYEQYV.